This record looks at one T cell receptor beta chain sequence and its context. The data stem from a study of blood T cell repertoires in COVID-19. Sequenced by immunoSEQ multiplex PCR; TCRdb stores in-frame clones only, minus some. This table holds more than 350,000 clones, roughly 90% found once. The TCR originated in a woman in her late teens or twenties who had been exposed to COVID-19. Sequencing used PBMCs or T cells enriched from blood (not recorded which).

CDR3 region: CASDTPPFNTEAFF. CDR3 nucleotides: TGTGCCAGCGATACTCCCCCCTTTAACACTGAAGCTTTCTTT. The chain combines TRBV6-5 with TRBJ1-1; D unclear. Germline CDR1 MNHEY, CDR2 SVGAGI. This CDR3 has 14 residues. Trimming took 8 bases from V and 2 from J, leaving 15 bases between them.